A single sample is the source of the 9 T cell receptor beta chains below, sequenced in a study of blood T cell repertoires in COVID-19. Only in-frame clones appear in the TCRdb table, and some are missing; sequencing was by immunoSEQ multiplex PCR. This sample has tens of thousands of clones, with 82% found just once. Sequences were obtained from peripheral blood. All receptors derive from a human donor in a cohort sampled during active COVID-19.

This chain joins TRBV5-1 and TRBJ2-3, with D possibly TRBD2 on 5 matching bases. CDR3 length equals 16 residues. The ends were cut back, 2 bases at V and 0 bases at J, with 13 bases in the middle. Germline-derived CDR1 and CDR2 are SGHRS and YFSETQ. CDR3 DNA: TGCGCCAGCAGCTTACCGGGAATTTCTAGCACAGATACGCAGTATTTT. Translating gives CASSLPGISSTDTQYF.

The DNA of the CDR3 is TGTGCCAGCGCCCCCGTCAGCTACAATGAGCAGTTCTTC. This translates into CASAPVSYNEQFF. The chain links TRBV9 to TRBJ2-1, with unresolved D. V was trimmed by 7 bases and J by 3 bases, leaving 11 bases between them. Germline lookup yields CDR1 SGDLS and CDR2 YYNGEE. This CDR3 has 13 amino acids.

V usage is TRBV2 and J usage is TRBJ2-2; D not resolved. Germline V gene sequence: CDR1 SNHLY, CDR2 FYNNEI. V gave up 4 bases and J gave up 0 bases, with 9 bases separating them. The CDR3 is made up of 15 amino acids. The CDR3 sequence is CASSVVRANTGELFF. The CDR3 bases are TGTGCCAGCAGTGTCGTTCGCGCGAACACCGGGGAGCTGTTTTTT.

The CDR3 loop reads CAWTLNSPLHF. The DNA for the CDR3 is TGTGCCTGGACACTTAATTCACCCCTCCACTTT. The rearrangement uses TRBV30 and TRBJ1-6; no reliable D call. The CDR3 contains 11 residues. V lost 4 bases and J lost 6, with 4 bases in between. Germline loops: CDR1 GTSNPN, CDR2 SVGIG (reference sequence).

CDR3 bases: TGTGCCAGCTCACCGCGACAACAGGGGAGTGAATCACCCCTCCACTTT. Protein: CASSPRQQGSESPLHF. The chain is built from TRBV18 and TRBJ1-6; 7 bases align to TRBD1. Germline V gives CDR1 KGHSH, CDR2 LQKENI. The CDR3 sequence is 16 residues long. Germline trimming cut 3 bases from V and 10 bases from J; bases unmatched to any gene: 12.

The chain recombines TRBV15 with TRBJ2-7; no firm D call. Germline V lookup: CDR1 LNHNV, CDR2 YYDKDF (reference sequence). The CDR3 length is 14 residues. Deletions cut 2 bases from V and 6 bases from J, with 14 bases between. The CDR3: CATSRPLTPGEQYF. The DNA of the CDR3 is TGTGCCACCAGCAGACCCCTCACGCCCGGCGAGCAGTACTTC.

The chain couples TRBV7-8 to TRBJ2-1, with TRBD2 matching over 10 bases. V lost 5 bases to trimming and J lost 9 bases; unmatched junction nucleotides: 10. The germline V gene encodes CDR1 SGHVS and CDR2 FQNEAQ. CDR3 length: 15 residues. In nucleotides, the CDR3 is TGTGCCAGCAGCCCGAGCGGGAGGGCCGTGTCTGAGCAGTTCTTC. Its protein is CASSPSGRAVSEQFF.

The V call is TRBV7-2, the J call TRBJ2-5; 7 nucleotides line up with TRBD1. Germline V gene lookup returns CDR1 SGHTA and CDR2 FQGNSA. The J segment lost 10 bases and the V segment lost 0 bases, leaving 11 bases of the junction unmatched. The length of the CDR3 is 15 residues. The CDR3 coding sequence is TGTGCCAGCAGCTTAGCGCAGACAGGGTCGGGGCACCAGTACTTC. Amino acid sequence: CASSLAQTGSGHQYF.

This chain links TRBV3-1 (or the pseudogene TRBV3-2) with TRBJ1-5; D possibly corresponds to TRBD1 (5 bases). CDR1 LGHDT and CDR2 YNNKEL come from the germline V gene (reference sequence). CDR3 length equals 15 residues. With 3 bases removed from V and 2 bases from J, the gap between germline ends came to 11 bases. In DNA form, the CDR3 reads TGTGCCAGCAGCCACCAAGGGGTTGGCAATCAGCCCCAGCATTTT. Translating gives CASSHQGVGNQPQHF.